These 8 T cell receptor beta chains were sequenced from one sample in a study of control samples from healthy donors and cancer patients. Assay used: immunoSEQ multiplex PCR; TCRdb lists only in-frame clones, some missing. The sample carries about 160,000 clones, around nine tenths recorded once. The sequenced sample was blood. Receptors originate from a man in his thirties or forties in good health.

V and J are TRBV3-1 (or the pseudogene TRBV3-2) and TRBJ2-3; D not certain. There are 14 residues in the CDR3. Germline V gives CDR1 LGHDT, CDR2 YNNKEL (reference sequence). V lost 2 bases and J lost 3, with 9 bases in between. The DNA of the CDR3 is TGTGCCAGCAGCCAATGGGCTGGGACAGATACGCAGTATTTT. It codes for CASSQWAGTDTQYF.

CDR3 sequence reads: CASSQGSHNEQFF. The CDR3 DNA reads TGTGCCAGCAGCCAGGGTAGTCACAATGAGCAGTTCTTC. The J gene is TRBJ2-1, the V gene TRBV3-1 (or the pseudogene TRBV3-2); D uncertain. The CDR3 covers 13 residues. V lost 3 bases, J lost 5 bases, and 8 bases lay in between. From germline, CDR1 is LGHDT and CDR2 YNNKEL (reference sequence).

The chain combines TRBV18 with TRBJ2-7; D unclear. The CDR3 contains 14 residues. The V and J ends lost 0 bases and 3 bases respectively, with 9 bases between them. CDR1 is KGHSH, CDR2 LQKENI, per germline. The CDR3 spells CASSPPLLYYEQYF. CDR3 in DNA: TGTGCCAGCTCACCACCACTACTATACTACGAGCAGTACTTC. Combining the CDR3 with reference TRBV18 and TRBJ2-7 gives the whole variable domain NAGVMQNPRHLVRRRGQEARLRCSPMKGHSHVYWYRQLPEEGLKFMVYLQKENIIDESGMPKERFSAEFPKEGPSILRIQQVVRGDSAAYFCASSPPLLYYEQYFGPGTRLTVT.

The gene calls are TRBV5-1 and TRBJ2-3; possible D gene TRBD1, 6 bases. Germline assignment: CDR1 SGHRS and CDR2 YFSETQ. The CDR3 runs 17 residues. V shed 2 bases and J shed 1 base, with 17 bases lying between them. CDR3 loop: CASSLSRAGVGTDTQYF. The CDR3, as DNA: TGCGCCAGCAGCTTAAGCCGCGCAGGGGTGGGCACAGATACGCAGTATTTT.

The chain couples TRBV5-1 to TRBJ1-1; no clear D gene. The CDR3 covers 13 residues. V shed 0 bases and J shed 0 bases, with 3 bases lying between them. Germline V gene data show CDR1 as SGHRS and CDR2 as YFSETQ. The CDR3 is CASSLVVNTEAFF. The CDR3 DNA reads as TGCGCCAGCAGCTTGGTGGTGAACACTGAAGCTTTCTTT.

Here the CDR3 reads CASPEVQRTDTQYF. The CDR3 nucleotides read TGTGCCAGTCCAGAGGTCCAGCGCACAGATACGCAGTATTTT. V is TRBV27 and J is TRBJ2-3; D is ambiguous. The CDR3 loop spans 14 amino acids. CDR1 is MNHEY, CDR2 SMNVEV, per germline (reference sequence). The germline V and J ends were trimmed by 9 bases and 1 base, with 14 bases remaining between them.

The CDR3 sequence: CASSPTVMNTEAFF. Written as DNA, the CDR3 is TGTGCCAGCTCACCGACAGTCATGAACACTGAAGCTTTCTTT. The gene calls are TRBV18 and TRBJ1-1; weak D call: TRBD1 (5 bases). The CDR3 is made up of 14 amino acids. Per germline, CDR1 KGHSH and CDR2 LQKENI. Trimming shortened V by 3 bases and J by 0 bases, and 8 bases separated the two germline ends. Full variable domain (remainder filled in from reference TRBV18 and TRBJ1-1): NAGVMQNPRHLVRRRGQEARLRCSPMKGHSHVYWYRQLPEEGLKFMVYLQKENIIDESGMPKERFSAEFPKEGPSILRIQQVVRGDSAAYFCASSPTVMNTEAFFGQGTRLTVV.

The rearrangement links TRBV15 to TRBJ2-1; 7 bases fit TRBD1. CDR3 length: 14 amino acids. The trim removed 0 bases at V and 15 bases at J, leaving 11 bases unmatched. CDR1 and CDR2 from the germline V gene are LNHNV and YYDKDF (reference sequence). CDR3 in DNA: TGTGCCACCAGCAGAGAAATAGGGACAGACAAGCGGTTCTTC. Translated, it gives CATSREIGTDKRFF.